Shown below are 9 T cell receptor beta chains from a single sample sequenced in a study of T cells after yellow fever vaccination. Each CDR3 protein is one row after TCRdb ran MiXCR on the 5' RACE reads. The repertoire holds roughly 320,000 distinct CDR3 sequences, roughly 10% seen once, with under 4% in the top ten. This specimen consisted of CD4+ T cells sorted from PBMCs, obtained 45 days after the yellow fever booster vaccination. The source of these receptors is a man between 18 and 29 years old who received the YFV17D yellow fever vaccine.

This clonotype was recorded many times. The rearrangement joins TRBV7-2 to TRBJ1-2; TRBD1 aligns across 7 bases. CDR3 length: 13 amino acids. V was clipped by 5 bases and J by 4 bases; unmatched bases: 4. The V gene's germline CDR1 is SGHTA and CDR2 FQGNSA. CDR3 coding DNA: TGTGCCAGCAGCCCAGGGGGGAGCTATGGCTACACCTTC. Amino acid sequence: CASSPGGSYGYTF.

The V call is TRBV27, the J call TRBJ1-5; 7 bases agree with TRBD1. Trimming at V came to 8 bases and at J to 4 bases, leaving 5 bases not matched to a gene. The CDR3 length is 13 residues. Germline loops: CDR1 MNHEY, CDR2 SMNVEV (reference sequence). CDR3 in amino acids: CASGDRTNQPQHF. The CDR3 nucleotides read TGTGCCAGCGGGGACAGAACGAATCAGCCCCAGCATTTT.

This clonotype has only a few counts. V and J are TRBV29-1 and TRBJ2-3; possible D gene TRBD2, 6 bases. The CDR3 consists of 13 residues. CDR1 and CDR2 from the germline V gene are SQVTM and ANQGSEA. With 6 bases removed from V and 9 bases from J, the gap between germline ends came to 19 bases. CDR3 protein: CSVGGVRGTTQYF. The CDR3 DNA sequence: TGCAGCGTAGGCGGGGTACGGGGTACAACGCAGTATTTT.

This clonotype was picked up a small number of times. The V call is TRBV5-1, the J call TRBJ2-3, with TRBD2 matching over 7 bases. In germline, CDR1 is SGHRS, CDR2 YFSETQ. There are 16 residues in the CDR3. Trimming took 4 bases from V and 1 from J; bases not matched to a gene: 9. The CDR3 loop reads CASSMGKRGGTDTQYF. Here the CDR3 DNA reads TGCGCCAGCAGCATGGGAAAGCGGGGCGGCACAGATACGCAGTATTTT.

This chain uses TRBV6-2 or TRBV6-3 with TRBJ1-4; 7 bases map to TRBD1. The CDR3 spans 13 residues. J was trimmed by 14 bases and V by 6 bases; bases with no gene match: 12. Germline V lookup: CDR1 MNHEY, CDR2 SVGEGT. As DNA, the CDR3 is TGTGCCAGCAGGTCCACTCGACAGGGCCCGCTGTTTTTT. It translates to CASRSTRQGPLFF.

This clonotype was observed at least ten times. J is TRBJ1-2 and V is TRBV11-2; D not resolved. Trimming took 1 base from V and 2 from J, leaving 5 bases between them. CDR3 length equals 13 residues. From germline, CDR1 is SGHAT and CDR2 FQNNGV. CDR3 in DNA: TGTGCCAGCAGCTTAGGGGGAAACTATGGCTACACCTTC. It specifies CASSLGGNYGYTF.

The CDR3 reads CSVSGGGREEAFF. The CDR3, as DNA: TGCAGCGTCTCCGGGGGGGGACGGGAAGAAGCTTTCTTT. The chain couples TRBV29-1 to TRBJ1-1; possible D gene TRBD1, 5 bases. Trimming cost V 6 bases and J 8 bases, with 19 bases left between them. The CDR3 is 13 amino acids. CDR1 and CDR2 (germline): SQVTM, ANQGSEA.

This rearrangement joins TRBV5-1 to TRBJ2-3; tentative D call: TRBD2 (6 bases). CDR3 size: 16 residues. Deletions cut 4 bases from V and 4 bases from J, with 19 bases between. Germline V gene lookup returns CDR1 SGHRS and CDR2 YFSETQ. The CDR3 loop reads CASSPGASTGADTQYF. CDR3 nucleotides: TGCGCCAGCAGCCCTGGGGCCTCAACGGGGGCAGATACGCAGTATTTT.

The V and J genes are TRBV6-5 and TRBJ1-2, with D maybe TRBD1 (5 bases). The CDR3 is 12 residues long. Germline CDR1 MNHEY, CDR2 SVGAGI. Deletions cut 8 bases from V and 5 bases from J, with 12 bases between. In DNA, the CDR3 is TGTGCCAGCCTCGGGGGGTCGTATGGCTACACCTTC. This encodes CASLGGSYGYTF.